This is a list of T cell receptor beta chains from one sample in a study of T cell responses to AZD1222 COVID-19 vaccine. Assay: immunoSEQ multiplex PCR; the TCRdb copy retains only in-frame clones and omits some. The repertoire holds about 100,000 clones, with approximately 83% as singletons. The material was peripheral blood, obtained on day 0 of AZD1222 vaccination. The receptors come from an adult in good health. Each CDR3 is given with its conserved first and last residue. Each record gives: J gene, clone size, D gene, V gene, CDR3 protein, CDR3 DNA. A D gene is named only where the DNA matches it firmly. Some rows have no size entry. The others give once, few or many, or a class for an expanded clone.

TRBJ1-1	.	.	TRBV7-9	CASSLSVTSGTEAFF	TGTGCCAGCAGCTTATCGGTCACGAGTGGCACTGAAGCTTTCTTT
TRBJ1-5	few	TRBD1	TRBV27	CASSWTGVGVSNQPQHF	TGTGCCAGCAGTTGGACAGGGGTAGGTGTCAGCAATCAGCCCCAGCATTTT
TRBJ2-3	.	.	TRBV21-1	CASTDRGHHTQYF	TGTGCCAGCACGGACAGGGGGCATCATACGCAGTATTTT
TRBJ1-1	.	.	TRBV6-5	CASSSPRGLNTEAFF	TGTGCCAGCAGTTCCCCGCGGGGCCTGAACACTGAAGCTTTCTTT
TRBJ2-7	.	.	TRBV20-1	CSARLLYEQYF	TGCAGTGCTAGACTCTTATACGAGCAGTACTTC
TRBJ1-1	.	.	TRBV19	CASRGRRATEAFF	TGTGCCAGTAGGGGCAGGAGGGCCACTGAAGCTTTCTTT
TRBJ1-6	.	.	TRBV12-3/TRBV12-4	CASSGQGGSPLHF	TGTGCCAGCTCGGGGCAGGGAGGATCACCCCTCCACTTT
TRBJ2-1	.	TRBD2	TRBV7-8	CASSLRVAGGSGEQFF	TGTGCCAGCAGCTTAAGGGTTGCGGGGGGTTCGGGTGAGCAGTTCTTC
TRBJ1-2	once	.	TRBV28	CASSFPGGGTGDGYTF	TGTGCCAGCAGTTTCCCCGGTGGGGGGACTGGCGATGGCTACACCTTC
TRBJ1-2	.	TRBD1	TRBV6-5	CASTPRAGGGYTF	TGTGCCAGCACCCCCCGCGCAGGGGGAGGCTACACCTTC
TRBJ1-3	.	TRBD1	TRBV6-6	CASGGGSLGSGNTIYF	TGTGCCAGCGGAGGGGGCTCCCTCGGCTCTGGAAACACCATATATTTT
TRBJ2-7	.	.	TRBV7-8	CASSSRESYEQYF	TGTGCCAGCAGCTCCCGGGAGTCCTACGAGCAGTACTTC
TRBJ2-7	.	TRBD1	TRBV29-1	CSASRDRGEQYF	TGCAGCGCCAGCCGGGACAGGGGTGAGCAGTACTTC